Sequencing of this T cell receptor beta chain was carried out in a study of T-cell reconstitution after alpha-beta-depleted transplantation in children. A TCRbeta library incorporating unique molecular identifiers was prepared. TCRdb passed the PCR reads through MiXCR, listing each CDR3 protein once. The repertoire holds 500,000 or so distinct CDR3 sequences, with about 31% as singletons. The length of the CDR3 is 21 residues. V gave up 4 bases and J gave up 5 bases; unmatched junction bases: 21. The sample here was PBMCs from the stem cell graft donor, taken from the stem cell graft. The TCR comes from a human donor who donated a stem cell graft to a child with aplastic anemia. This chain uses TRBV12-3 or TRBV12-4 with TRBJ2-3, with 13 bases that match TRBD2. As DNA, the CDR3 is TGTGCCAGCAGTTCGACTAGGACTAGCGGGAGATTAGAAGGGTCAAAAGATACGCAGTATTTT. Residues: CASSSTRTSGRLEGSKDTQYF.